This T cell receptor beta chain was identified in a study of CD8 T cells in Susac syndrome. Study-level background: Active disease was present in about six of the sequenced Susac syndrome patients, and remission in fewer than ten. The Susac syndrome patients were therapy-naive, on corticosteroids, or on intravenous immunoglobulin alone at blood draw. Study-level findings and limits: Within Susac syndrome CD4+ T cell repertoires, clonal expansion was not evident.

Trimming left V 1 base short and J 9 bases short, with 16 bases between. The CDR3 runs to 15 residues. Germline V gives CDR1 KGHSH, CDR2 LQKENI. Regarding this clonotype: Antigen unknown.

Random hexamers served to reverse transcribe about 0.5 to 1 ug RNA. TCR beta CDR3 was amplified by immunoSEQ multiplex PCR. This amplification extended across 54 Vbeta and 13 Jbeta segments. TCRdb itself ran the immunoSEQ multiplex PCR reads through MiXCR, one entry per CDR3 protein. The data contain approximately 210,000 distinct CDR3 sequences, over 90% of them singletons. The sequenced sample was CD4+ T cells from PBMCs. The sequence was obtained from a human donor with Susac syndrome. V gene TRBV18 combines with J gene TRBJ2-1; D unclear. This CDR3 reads CASSPQGLSFAEQFF. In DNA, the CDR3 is TGTGCCAGCTCACCACAGGGTCTGAGCTTCGCTGAGCAGTTCTTC.